The rows below give T cell receptor beta chains drawn from one sample of a study of Ad26.COV2.S vaccination and SARS-CoV-2 variants. Repertoires were generated with immunoSEQ multiplex PCR, while TCRdb's copy carries only in-frame clones and drops some. The sample holds just over 350,000 clones, about 92% seen once. The sequencing here drew on peripheral blood, taken after recovery from COVID-19. The origin of the receptors is a human donor who had recovered from COVID-19. Each CDR3 is given with its conserved first and last residue. Fields, in order: clone size, V gene, J gene, D gene, CDR3 DNA, CDR3 protein. A D gene is named only where the DNA matches it firmly. A clone size is listed for some rows: how often the clone was seen (once, few, many), or a class if it is expanded.

-	TRBV5-1	TRBJ2-7	-	TGCGCCAGCAGCTTGTCGGCAGACGAGCAGTACTTC	CASSLSADEQYF
-	TRBV4-1	TRBJ1-5	-	TGCGCCAGCAGCCACCCGGCTAGCAATCAGCCCCAGCATTTT	CASSHPASNQPQHF
-	TRBV9	TRBJ2-3	-	TGTGCCAGCAGCGCACATATGACTTATAGCACAGATACGCAGTATTTT	CASSAHMTYSTDTQYF
-	TRBV4-1	TRBJ1-1	-	TGCGCCAGCAGCCAAGTGGGTGGAAGACCTAACACTGAAGCTTTCTTT	CASSQVGGRPNTEAFF
-	TRBV7-9	TRBJ1-6	-	TGTGCCAGCCAGGGTTCACCCCTCCACTTT	CASQGSPLHF
-	TRBV2	TRBJ1-5	-	TGTGCCAGCAGTGCTAGACAGATTAGCAATCAGCCCCAGCATTTT	CASSARQISNQPQHF
-	TRBV9	TRBJ1-4	-	TGTGCCAGCAGCGCAACCGCAGGGTCCAATGAAAAACTGTTTTTT	CASSATAGSNEKLFF
-	TRBV6-1	TRBJ1-1	-	TGTGCCAGCAGTGAAGGGAGGAGCACTGAAGCTTTCTTT	CASSEGRSTEAFF
-	TRBV19	TRBJ2-3	-	TGTGCCAGTAGTCTTAAAGAAGGGTGGACAGATACGCAGTATTTT	CASSLKEGWTDTQYF
once	TRBV3-1/TRBV3-2	TRBJ2-2	-	TGTGCCAGCAGCCAAGGGGGGGGCTTCACCGGGGAGCTGTTTTTT	CASSQGGGFTGELFF
-	TRBV6-2/TRBV6-3	TRBJ2-7	TRBD2	TGTGCCAGCAGCTCGGGACTAGCGACCGAGCAGTACTTC	CASSSGLATEQYF
once	TRBV7-2	TRBJ1-6	-	TGTGCCAGCAGCTTAGCCGAGACAGTAAGACCCCTCCACTTT	CASSLAETVRPLHF
-	TRBV5-1	TRBJ1-1	-	TGCGCCAGCAGCCTGGACACATCGTCGAACACTGAAGCTTTCTTT	CASSLDTSSNTEAFF
once	TRBV5-4	TRBJ2-1	-	TGTGCCAGCAGCTTGGGACAGGTAACCTACAATGAGCAGTTCTTC	CASSLGQVTYNEQFF
-	TRBV5-1	TRBJ2-1	TRBD2	TGCGCCAGCAGCTCCGGGACTAGCGGGGGTGCCGAGGAGTTCTTC	CASSSGTSGGAEEFF
-	TRBV29-1	TRBJ2-7	TRBD1	TGCAGCGTTGAAGGACAGGGGAGATACGAGCAGTACTTC	CSVEGQGRYEQYF
-	TRBV29-1	TRBJ1-1	-	TGCAGCGTTGAAGGGGACTGGGGCACTGAAGCTTTCTTT	CSVEGDWGTEAFF